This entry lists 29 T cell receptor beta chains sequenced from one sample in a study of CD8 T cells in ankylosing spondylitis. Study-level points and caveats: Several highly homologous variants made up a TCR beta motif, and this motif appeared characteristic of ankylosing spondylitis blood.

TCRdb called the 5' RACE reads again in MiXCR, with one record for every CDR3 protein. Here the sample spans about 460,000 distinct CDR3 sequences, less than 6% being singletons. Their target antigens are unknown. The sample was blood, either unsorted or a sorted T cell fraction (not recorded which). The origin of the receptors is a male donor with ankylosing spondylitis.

The CDR3 region has the DNA TGTGCCAGCAGCCTGGGGCGCCGCAGCGAGCAGTTCTTC. This translates into CASSLGRRSEQFF. The gene calls are TRBV5-6 and TRBJ2-1; D is possibly TRBD1 (5 bases). CDR1 is SGHDT and CDR2 is YYEEEE in the germline V gene. This CDR3 is built from 13 residues. Trimming took 4 bases from V and 10 from J, leaving 15 bases between them.

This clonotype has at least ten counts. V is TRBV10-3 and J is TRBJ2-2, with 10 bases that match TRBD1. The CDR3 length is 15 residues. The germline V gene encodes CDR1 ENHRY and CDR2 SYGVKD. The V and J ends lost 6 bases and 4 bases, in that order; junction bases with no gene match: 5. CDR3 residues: CAIRGQGRSTGELFF. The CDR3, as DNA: TGTGCCATCAGGGGACAGGGGAGGAGCACCGGGGAGCTGTTTTTT.

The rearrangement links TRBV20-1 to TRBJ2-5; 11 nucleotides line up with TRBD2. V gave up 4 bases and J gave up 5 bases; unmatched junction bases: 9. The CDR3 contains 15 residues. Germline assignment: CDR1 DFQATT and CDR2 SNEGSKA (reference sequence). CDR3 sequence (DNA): TGCAGTGCTATAAGGGCTAGCGGGAGGAGGGAGACCCAGTACTTC. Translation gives CSAIRASGRRETQYF.

The CDR3 loop reads CASSSPGRENVYEQYF. The CDR3 DNA is TGTGCCAGCAGCTCTCCGGGGCGGGAGAACGTCTACGAGCAGTACTTC. The chain joins TRBV7-9 to TRBJ2-7, with 7 bases lining up with TRBD2. The junction had 12 bases not matched to a gene; V was cut back by 4 bases and J by 3 bases. The germline V gene has CDR1 SEHNR and CDR2 FQNEAQ (reference sequence). The CDR3 extends over 16 amino acids.

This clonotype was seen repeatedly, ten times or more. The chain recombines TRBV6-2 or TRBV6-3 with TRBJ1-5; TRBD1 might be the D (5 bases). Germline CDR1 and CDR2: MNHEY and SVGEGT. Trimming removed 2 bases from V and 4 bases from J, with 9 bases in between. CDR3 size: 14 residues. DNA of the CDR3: TGTGCCAGCAGTTACGTCAGGGAAAATCAGCCCCAGCATTTT. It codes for CASSYVRENQPQHF.

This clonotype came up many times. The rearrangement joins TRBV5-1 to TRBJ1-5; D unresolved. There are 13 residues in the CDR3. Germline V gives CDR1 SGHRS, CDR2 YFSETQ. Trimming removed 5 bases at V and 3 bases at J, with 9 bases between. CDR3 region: CASSTGTNQPQHF. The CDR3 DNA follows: TGCGCCAGCAGTACGGGTACCAATCAGCCCCAGCATTTT.

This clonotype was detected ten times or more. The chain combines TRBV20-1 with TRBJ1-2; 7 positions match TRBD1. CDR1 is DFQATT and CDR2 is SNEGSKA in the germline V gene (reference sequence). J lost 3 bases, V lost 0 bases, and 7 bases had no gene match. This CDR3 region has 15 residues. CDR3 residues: CSAREETGSDYGYTF. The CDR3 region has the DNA TGCAGTGCTAGAGAGGAGACAGGGAGTGACTATGGCTACACCTTC.

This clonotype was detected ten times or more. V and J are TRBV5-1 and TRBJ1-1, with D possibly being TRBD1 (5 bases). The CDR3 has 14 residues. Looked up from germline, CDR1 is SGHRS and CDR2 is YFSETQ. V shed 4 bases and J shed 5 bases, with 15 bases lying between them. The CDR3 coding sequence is TGCGCCAGCAGCCGCGACGTTGGGGGAACTGAAGCTTTCTTT. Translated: CASSRDVGGTEAFF. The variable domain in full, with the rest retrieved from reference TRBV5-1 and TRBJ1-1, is KAGVTQTPRYLIKTRGQQVTLSCSPISGHRSVSWYQQTPGQGLQFLFEYFSETQRNKGNFPGRFSGRQFSNSRSEMNVSTLELGDSALYLCASSRDVGGTEAFFGQGTRLTVV.

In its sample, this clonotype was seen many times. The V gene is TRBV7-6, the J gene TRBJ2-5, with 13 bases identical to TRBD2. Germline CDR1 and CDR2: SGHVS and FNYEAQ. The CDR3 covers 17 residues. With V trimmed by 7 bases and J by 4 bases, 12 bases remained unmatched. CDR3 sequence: CASTSLGTSGRVETQYF. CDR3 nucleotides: TGTGCCAGCACCAGTCTAGGAACTAGCGGGAGGGTAGAGACCCAGTACTTC.

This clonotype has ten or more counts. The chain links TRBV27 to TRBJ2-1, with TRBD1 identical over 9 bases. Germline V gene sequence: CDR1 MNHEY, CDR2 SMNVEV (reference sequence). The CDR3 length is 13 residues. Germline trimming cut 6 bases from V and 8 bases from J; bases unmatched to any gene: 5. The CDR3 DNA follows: TGTGCCAGCAGACCGGGACAGGGTTATGAGCAGTTCTTC. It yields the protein CASRPGQGYEQFF.

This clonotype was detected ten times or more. CDR3 residues: CSAKTSSYEQYF. The CDR3 bases are TGCAGTGCTAAGACAAGCTCCTACGAGCAGTACTTC. The J gene is TRBJ2-7, the V gene TRBV20-1; the D is unclear. The germline V gene has CDR1 DFQATT and CDR2 SNEGSKA (reference sequence). V dropped 4 bases and J dropped 0 bases, with 7 bases sitting between them. This CDR3 is built from 12 residues.

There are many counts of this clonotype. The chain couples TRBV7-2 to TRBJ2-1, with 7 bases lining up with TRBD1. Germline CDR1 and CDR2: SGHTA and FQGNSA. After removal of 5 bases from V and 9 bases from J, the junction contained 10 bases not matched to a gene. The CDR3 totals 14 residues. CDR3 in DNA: TGTGCCAGCAGCGGACTCACAGGGGCCAGTGAGCAGTTCTTC. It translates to CASSGLTGASEQFF.

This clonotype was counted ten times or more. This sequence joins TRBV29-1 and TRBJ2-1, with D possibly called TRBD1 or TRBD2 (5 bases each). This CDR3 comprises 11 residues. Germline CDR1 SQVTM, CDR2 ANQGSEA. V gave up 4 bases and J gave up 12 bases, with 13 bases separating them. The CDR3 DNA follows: TGCAGCGTTGGACAGTTTGAGGGGCAGTTCTTC. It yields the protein CSVGQFEGQFF.

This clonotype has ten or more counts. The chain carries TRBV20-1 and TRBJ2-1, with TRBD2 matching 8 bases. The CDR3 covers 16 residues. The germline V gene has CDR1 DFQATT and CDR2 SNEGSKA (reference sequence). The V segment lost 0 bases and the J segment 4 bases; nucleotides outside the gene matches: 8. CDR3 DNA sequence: TGCAGTGCTAGAGATCTTGTAGCGGGACGATACAATGAGCAGTTCTTC. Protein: CSARDLVAGRYNEQFF.

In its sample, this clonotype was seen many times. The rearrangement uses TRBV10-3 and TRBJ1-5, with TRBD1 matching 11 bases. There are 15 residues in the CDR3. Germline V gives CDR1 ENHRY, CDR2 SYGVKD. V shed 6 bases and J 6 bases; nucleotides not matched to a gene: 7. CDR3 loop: CAIRAGTGGFQPQHF. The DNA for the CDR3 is TGTGCCATCAGAGCCGGGACAGGGGGTTTTCAGCCCCAGCATTTT.

The CDR3 sequence is CASSFSGMNTGELFF. For the CDR3, the DNA is TGTGCCAGCAGCTTTAGCGGGATGAACACCGGGGAGCTGTTTTTT. The rearrangement joins TRBV7-6 to TRBJ2-2, with 8 bases that match TRBD2. The CDR3 extends over 15 amino acids. Germline V gives CDR1 SGHVS, CDR2 FNYEAQ. Trimming at V came to 3 bases and at J to 1 base, leaving 1 base not matched to a gene.

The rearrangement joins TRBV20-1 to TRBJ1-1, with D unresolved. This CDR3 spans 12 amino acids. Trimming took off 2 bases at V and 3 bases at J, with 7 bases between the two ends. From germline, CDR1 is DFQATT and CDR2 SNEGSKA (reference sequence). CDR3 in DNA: TGCAGTGCTAGACGGCCTCACACTGAAGCTTTCTTT. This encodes CSARRPHTEAFF.

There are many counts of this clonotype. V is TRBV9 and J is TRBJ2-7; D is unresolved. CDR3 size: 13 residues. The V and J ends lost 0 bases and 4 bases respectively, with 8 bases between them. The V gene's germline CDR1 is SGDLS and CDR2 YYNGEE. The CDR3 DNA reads TGTGCCAGCAGCGTAGGAGAAAGGTACGAGCAGTACTTC. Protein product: CASSVGERYEQYF.

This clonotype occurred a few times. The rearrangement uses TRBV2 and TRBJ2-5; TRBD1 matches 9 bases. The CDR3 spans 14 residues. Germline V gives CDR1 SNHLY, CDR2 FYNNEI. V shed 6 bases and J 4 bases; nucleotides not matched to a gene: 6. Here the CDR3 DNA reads TGTGCCAGCAGAGGGGACAGGGTGAGAGAGACCCAGTACTTC. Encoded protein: CASRGDRVRETQYF.

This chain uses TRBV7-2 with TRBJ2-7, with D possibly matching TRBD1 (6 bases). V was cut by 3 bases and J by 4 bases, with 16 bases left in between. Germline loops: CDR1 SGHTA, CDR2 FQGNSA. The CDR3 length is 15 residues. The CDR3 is CASSLGNRVRYEQYF. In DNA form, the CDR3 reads TGTGCCAGCAGCTTGGGAAACAGGGTTAGATACGAGCAGTACTTC.

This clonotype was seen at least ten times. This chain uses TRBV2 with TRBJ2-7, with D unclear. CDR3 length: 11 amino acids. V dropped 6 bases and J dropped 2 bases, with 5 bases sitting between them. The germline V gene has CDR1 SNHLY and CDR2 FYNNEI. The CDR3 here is CASRQTYEQYF. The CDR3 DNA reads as TGTGCCAGCAGACAGACCTACGAGCAGTACTTC.

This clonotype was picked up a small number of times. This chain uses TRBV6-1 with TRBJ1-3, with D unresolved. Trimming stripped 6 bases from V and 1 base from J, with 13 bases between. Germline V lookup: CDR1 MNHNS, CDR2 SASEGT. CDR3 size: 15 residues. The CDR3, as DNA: TGTGCCAGCAGGGTAGATCCTGCATCTGGAAACACCATATATTTT. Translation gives CASRVDPASGNTIYF.

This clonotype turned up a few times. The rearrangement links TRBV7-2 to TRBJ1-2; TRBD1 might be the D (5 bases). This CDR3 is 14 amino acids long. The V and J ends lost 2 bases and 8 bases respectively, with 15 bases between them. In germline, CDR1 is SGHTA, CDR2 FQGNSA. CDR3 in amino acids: CASSLRRQWDGYTF. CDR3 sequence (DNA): TGTGCCAGCAGCTTAAGGCGGCAATGGGACGGCTACACCTTC.

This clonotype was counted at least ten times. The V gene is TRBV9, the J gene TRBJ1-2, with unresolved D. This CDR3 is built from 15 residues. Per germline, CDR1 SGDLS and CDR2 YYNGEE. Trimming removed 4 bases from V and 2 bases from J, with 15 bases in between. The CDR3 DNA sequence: TGTGCCAGCAGCACTACACTTAACGCAAACTATGGCTACACCTTC. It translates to CASSTTLNANYGYTF.

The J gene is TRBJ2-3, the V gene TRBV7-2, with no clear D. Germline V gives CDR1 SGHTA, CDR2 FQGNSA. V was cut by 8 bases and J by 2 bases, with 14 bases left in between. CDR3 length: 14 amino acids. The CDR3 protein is CASAQRRNTDTQYF. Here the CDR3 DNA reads TGTGCCAGCGCACAGAGACGAAACACAGATACGCAGTATTTT.

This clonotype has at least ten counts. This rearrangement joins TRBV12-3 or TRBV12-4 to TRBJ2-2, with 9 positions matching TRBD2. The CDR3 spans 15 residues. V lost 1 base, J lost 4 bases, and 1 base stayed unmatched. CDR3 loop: CASSLGLAVTGELFF. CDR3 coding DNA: TGTGCCAGCAGTTTAGGACTAGCGGTCACCGGGGAGCTGTTTTTT.

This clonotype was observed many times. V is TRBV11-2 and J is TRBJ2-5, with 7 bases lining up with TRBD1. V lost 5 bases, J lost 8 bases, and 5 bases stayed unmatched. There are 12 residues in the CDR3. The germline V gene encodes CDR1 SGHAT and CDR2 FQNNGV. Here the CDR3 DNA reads TGTGCCAGCAGCGTTGACAGGGAAACCCAGTACTTC. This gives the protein CASSVDRETQYF. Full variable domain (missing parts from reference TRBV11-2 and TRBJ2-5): EAGVAQSPRYKIIEKRQSVAFWCNPISGHATLYWYQQILGQGPKLLIQFQNNGVVDDSQLPKDRFSAERLKGVDSTLKIQPAKLEDSAVYLCASSVDRETQYFGPGTRLLVL.

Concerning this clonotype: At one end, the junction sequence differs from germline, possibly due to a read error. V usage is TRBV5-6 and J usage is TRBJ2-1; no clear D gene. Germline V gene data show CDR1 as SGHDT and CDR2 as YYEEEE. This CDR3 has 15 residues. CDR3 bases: TGTGCCATCAGCTTCCGGCTCCACTCCTACAATGAGCAGTTCTTC. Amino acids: CAISFRLHSYNEQFF. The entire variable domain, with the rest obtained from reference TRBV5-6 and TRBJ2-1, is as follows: DAGVTQSPTHLIKTRGQQVTLRCSPKSGHDTVSWYQQALGQGPQFIFQYYEEEERQRGNFPDRFSGHQFPNYSSELNVNALLLGDSALYLCAISFRLHSYNEQFFGPGTRLTVL.

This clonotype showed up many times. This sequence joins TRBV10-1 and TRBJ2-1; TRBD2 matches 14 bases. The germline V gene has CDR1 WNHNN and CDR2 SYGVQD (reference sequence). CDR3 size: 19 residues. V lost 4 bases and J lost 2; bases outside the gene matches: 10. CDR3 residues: CASSGEGLAGEGTYNEQFF. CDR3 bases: TGCGCCAGCAGTGGCGAGGGACTAGCGGGAGAAGGCACCTACAATGAGCAGTTCTTC.